The next 24 T cell receptor beta chains were all read from a single sample in a study of T cell changes during pregnancy in multiple sclerosis. The method was immunoSEQ multiplex PCR; TCRdb's version includes in-frame clones alone and lacks a portion of them. The table shows about 39,000 clones, with 90% to 95% occurring only once. The material was CD4+ T cells from peripheral blood mononuclear cells, obtained after pregnancy. All receptors come from a female donor with multiple sclerosis, enrolled in a pregnancy study.

The table lists this clone with a few counts. The chain recombines TRBV5-1 with TRBJ2-3; D remains unclear. This CDR3 contains 11 residues. Germline-derived CDR1 and CDR2 are SGHRS and YFSETQ. Between the trimmed V and J ends, which lost 4 bases and 4 bases, there was a span of 4 bases. CDR3 in amino acids: CASSIADTQYF. The CDR3 DNA reads TGCGCCAGCAGCATCGCAGATACGCAGTATTTT. The full variable domain, with the rest looked up from reference TRBV5-1 and TRBJ2-3, is KAGVTQTPRYLIKTRGQQVTLSCSPISGHRSVSWYQQTPGQGLQFLFEYFSETQRNKGNFPGRFSGRQFSNSRSEMNVSTLELGDSALYLCASSIADTQYFGPGTRLTVL.

The V gene is TRBV29-1, the J gene TRBJ1-2; tentative D call: TRBD1 (5 bases). Per germline, CDR1 SQVTM and CDR2 ANQGSEA. The length of the CDR3 is 12 residues. Trimming stripped 5 bases from V and 5 bases from J, with 12 bases between. The CDR3, as DNA: TGCAGCGTTTTTGGGGACTTTTATGGCTACACCTTC. Translated: CSVFGDFYGYTF.

The gene calls are TRBV29-1 and TRBJ2-2, with 7 bases that match TRBD2. The germline V gene encodes CDR1 SQVTM and CDR2 ANQGSEA. The CDR3 totals 13 residues. CDR3 bases: TGCAGTGCCGGGGGGTGGGACACCGGGGAGCTGTTTTTT. Protein product: CSAGGWDTGELFF.

This clone was recorded once. The chain couples TRBV5-4 to TRBJ2-7; D is uncertain. In germline, CDR1 is SGHNT, CDR2 YYREEE (reference sequence). The CDR3 has 15 residues. Trimming shortened V by 0 bases and J by 0 bases, and 10 bases separated the two germline ends. The CDR3 DNA follows: TGTGCCAGCAGCTTGGGAGGCCTCCGCTCCTACGAGCAGTACTTC. This gives the protein CASSLGGLRSYEQYF. The whole variable domain, remainder taken from reference TRBV5-4 and TRBJ2-7, is ETGVTQSPTHLIKTRGQQVTLRCSSQSGHNTVSWYQQALGQGPQFIFQYYREEENGRGNFPPRFSGLQFPNYSSELNVNALELDDSALYLCASSLGGLRSYEQYFGPGTRLTVT.

The chain employs TRBV6-1 and TRBJ2-5; possibly TRBD2 for D (6 bases). Trimming took 4 bases from V and 1 from J, leaving 13 bases between them. The length of the CDR3 is 15 residues. Germline assignment: CDR1 MNHNS and CDR2 SASEGT. CDR3 region: CASSARGSAQETQYF. The CDR3 DNA is TGTGCCAGCAGTGCGCGGGGTTCGGCCCAAGAGACCCAGTACTTC.

The chain carries TRBV5-1 and TRBJ1-3; D is unclear. This CDR3 contains 17 residues. From germline, CDR1 is SGHRS and CDR2 YFSETQ. Deletions cut 2 bases from V and 3 bases from J, with 18 bases between. The CDR3 nucleotides read TGCGCCAGCAGCTTCGCGCCTCGGAGGTGGGTTGGAAACACCATATATTTT. The encoded protein is CASSFAPRRWVGNTIYF.

This clone was recorded only once. This rearrangement joins TRBV29-1 to TRBJ1-4; D may be TRBD1 (6 bases). The CDR3 extends over 12 amino acids. V lost 7 bases and J 5 bases, leaving 11 bases between the germline ends. Germline CDR1 SQVTM, CDR2 ANQGSEA. CDR3 DNA: TGCAGCGGCAGACAGGAAAATGAAAAACTGTTTTTT. Translating gives CSGRQENEKLFF.

Concerning this clone: Compared with germline, one end of the junction differs, possibly owing to a read error. The V and J genes are TRBV11-1 and TRBJ2-3; D is unclear. The germline CDR1 and CDR2 sequences are SGHAT and FQDESV (reference sequence). The CDR3 is 16 amino acids. The CDR3 DNA reads TGTGCCAGCAGCCCTACCGCCGGAAGGAGCACTGATACGCAGTATTTT. It yields the protein CASSPTAGRSTDTQYF.

V is TRBV11-2 and J is TRBJ2-3; D may be TRBD2 (5 bases). There are 14 residues in the CDR3. V gave up 5 bases and J gave up 0 bases, with 9 bases separating them. In germline, CDR1 is SGHAT, CDR2 FQNNGV. The CDR3 protein is CASSPRGSTDTQYF. The CDR3 region has the DNA TGTGCCAGCAGCCCCCGGGGTAGCACAGATACGCAGTATTTT.

The chain joins TRBV11-1 to TRBJ1-2, with TRBD1 matching over 7 bases. The CDR3 spans 15 residues. Per the germline V gene, CDR1 is SGHAT and CDR2 is FQDESV (reference sequence). J was trimmed by 4 bases and V by 5 bases; bases with no gene match: 10. The DNA for the CDR3 is TGTGCCAGCAGCACAGGGGACAGACCTGGCTATGGCTACACCTTC. Amino acids: CASSTGDRPGYGYTF.

V and J are TRBV29-1 and TRBJ1-2; D is unclear. The CDR3 runs 13 residues. Germline lookup yields CDR1 SQVTM and CDR2 ANQGSEA. V was trimmed by 5 bases and J by 5 bases, leaving 15 bases between them. This CDR3 reads CSVQGSRNYGYTF. CDR3 DNA sequence: TGCAGCGTTCAAGGGAGTCGAAATTATGGCTACACCTTC.

This chain links TRBV7-9 with TRBJ2-1; TRBD2 matches 9 bases. Trimming cost V 0 bases and J 3 bases; bases outside gene matches: 6. The CDR3 covers 17 residues. Germline V gives CDR1 SEHNR, CDR2 FQNEAQ (reference sequence). DNA for the CDR3: TGTGCCAGCAGCTTAGCTGCGGGGGGGCCGGTCTACAATGAGCAGTTCTTC. It encodes CASSLAAGGPVYNEQFF.

The chain combines TRBV7-2 with TRBJ1-5, with 9 bases that match TRBD1. V gave up 5 bases and J gave up 4 bases; unmatched junction bases: 6. CDR1 and CDR2 (germline): SGHTA, FQGNSA. The CDR3 covers 15 residues. CDR3 nucleotides: TGTGCCAGCAGCCCGTGGACAGGGGCTAATCAGCCCCAGCATTTT. This translates into CASSPWTGANQPQHF.

This clone was found once. The chain recombines TRBV6-4 with TRBJ1-1, with 7 bases that match TRBD1. The CDR3 spans 13 residues. Unmatched junction bases numbered 2, after V lost 6 bases and J lost 1 base. Germline V gene data show CDR1 as MRHNA and CDR2 as SNTAGT. CDR3 DNA sequence: TGTGCCAGCAGCCGGGACAGGAACACTGAAGCTTTCTTT. Translated, it gives CASSRDRNTEAFF.

The chain combines TRBV4-2 with TRBJ2-3, with 10 bases lining up with TRBD2. Trimming took 5 bases from V and 6 from J; bases not matched to a gene: 5. From germline, CDR1 is LGHNA and CDR2 YNFKEQ. This CDR3 is 14 amino acids long. The CDR3 reads CASSGTSVSDTQYF. The DNA for the CDR3 is TGTGCCAGCAGCGGGACTAGCGTTAGTGATACGCAGTATTTT.

This clone has only one observation. V is TRBV9 and J is TRBJ2-7, with TRBD2 matching 7 bases. Trimming removed 0 bases from V and 3 bases from J; junction bases left unmatched: 6. Germline CDR1 reads SGDLS; CDR2 reads YYNGEE. The CDR3 loop spans 15 amino acids. The DNA of the CDR3 is TGTGCCAGCAGCGTAGGGGGGGGATGGAGCTACGAGCAGTACTTC. Amino acids: CASSVGGGWSYEQYF.

The chain carries TRBV12-1 and TRBJ1-5; no check of the table's D call, TRBD1, against the DNA was made. TRBV12-1 is termed a pseudogene. This CDR3 is 16 amino acids long. The chain's CDR3 is CASSLYGQAPNQPQHF. The CDR3 region has the DNA TGTGCCAGCAGCCTTTACGGACAGGCGCCCAATCAGCCCCAGCATTTT.

The V and J genes are TRBV7-9 and TRBJ1-2, with a tentative D call TRBD1 (5 bases). From germline, CDR1 is SEHNR and CDR2 FQNEAQ (reference sequence). V was shortened by 2 bases and J by 3 bases, with 7 bases between the two germline ends. The CDR3 spans 13 residues. DNA for the CDR3: TGTGCCAGCAGCTTATCGACAGACTATGGCTACACCTTC. Encoded protein: CASSLSTDYGYTF.

The V gene is TRBV5-6, the J gene TRBJ2-1, with 16 bases aligning to TRBD2. With V trimmed by 4 bases and J by 0 bases, 7 bases remained unmatched. Germline lookup yields CDR1 SGHDT and CDR2 YYEEEE. The CDR3 extends over 19 amino acids. The CDR3 is CASSPPGLAGGHSYNEQFF. As DNA, the CDR3 is TGTGCCAGCAGCCCCCCGGGACTAGCGGGGGGGCACTCCTACAATGAGCAGTTCTTC. The variable domain in full, completed from reference TRBV5-6 and TRBJ2-1, reads DAGVTQSPTHLIKTRGQQVTLRCSPKSGHDTVSWYQQALGQGPQFIFQYYEEEERQRGNFPDRFSGHQFPNYSSELNVNALLLGDSALYLCASSPPGLAGGHSYNEQFFGPGTRLTVL.

The chain recombines TRBV29-1 with TRBJ1-5; D is possibly TRBD1 (6 bases). V was cut by 7 bases and J by 4 bases, with 29 bases left in between. CDR1 and CDR2 from the germline V gene are SQVTM and ANQGSEA. The CDR3 is 18 amino acids. The CDR3 region has the DNA TGCAGCGACGATCGGCAGGGAGGGGGACGGAAGCAAAATCAGCCCCAGCATTTT. It specifies CSDDRQGGGRKQNQPQHF. The variable domain in full, with the rest retrieved from reference TRBV29-1 and TRBJ1-5, is SAVISQKPSRDICQRGTSLTIQCQVDSQVTMMFWYRQQPGQSLTLIATANQGSEATYESGFVIDKFPISRPNLTFSTLTVSNMSPEDSSIYLCSDDRQGGGRKQNQPQHFGDGTRLSIL.

The V call is TRBV30, the J call TRBJ1-6; D not resolved. From germline, CDR1 is GTSNPN and CDR2 SVGIG (reference sequence). CDR3 size: 15 residues. V shed 2 bases and J shed 0 bases, with 8 bases lying between them. CDR3 nucleotide sequence: TGTGCCTGGAGTCGAGTGAACTCCTATAATTCACCCCTCCACTTT. Its translation: CAWSRVNSYNSPLHF.

V is TRBV5-4 and J is TRBJ1-2, with TRBD1 matching over 7 bases. This CDR3 region has 14 residues. The junction had 4 bases not matched to a gene; V was cut back by 1 base and J by 4 bases. In germline, CDR1 is SGHNT, CDR2 YYREEE (reference sequence). This CDR3 reads CASSLRGQAYGYTF. DNA for the CDR3: TGTGCCAGCAGCTTGAGGGGGCAAGCCTATGGCTACACCTTC.

The chain combines TRBV5-4 with TRBJ1-3, with 8 bases fitting TRBD1. The germline gives CDR1 SGHNT, CDR2 YYREEE (reference sequence). With V trimmed by 3 bases and J by 0 bases, 5 bases remained unmatched. The CDR3 is made up of 16 amino acids. CDR3 region: CASSWTGSRSGNTIYF. The CDR3 DNA sequence: TGTGCCAGCAGCTGGACAGGGTCGCGCTCTGGAAACACCATATATTTT.

This chain links TRBV4-2 with TRBJ2-7; D uncertain. The CDR3 consists of 14 residues. CDR1 is LGHNA and CDR2 is YNFKEQ in the germline V gene. The V gene lost 4 bases and the J gene lost 1 base, with 11 bases spanning the gap. For the CDR3, the DNA is TGTGCCAGCAGCCTGTCTTTGGAGTCCTACGAGCAGTACTTC. This encodes CASSLSLESYEQYF.